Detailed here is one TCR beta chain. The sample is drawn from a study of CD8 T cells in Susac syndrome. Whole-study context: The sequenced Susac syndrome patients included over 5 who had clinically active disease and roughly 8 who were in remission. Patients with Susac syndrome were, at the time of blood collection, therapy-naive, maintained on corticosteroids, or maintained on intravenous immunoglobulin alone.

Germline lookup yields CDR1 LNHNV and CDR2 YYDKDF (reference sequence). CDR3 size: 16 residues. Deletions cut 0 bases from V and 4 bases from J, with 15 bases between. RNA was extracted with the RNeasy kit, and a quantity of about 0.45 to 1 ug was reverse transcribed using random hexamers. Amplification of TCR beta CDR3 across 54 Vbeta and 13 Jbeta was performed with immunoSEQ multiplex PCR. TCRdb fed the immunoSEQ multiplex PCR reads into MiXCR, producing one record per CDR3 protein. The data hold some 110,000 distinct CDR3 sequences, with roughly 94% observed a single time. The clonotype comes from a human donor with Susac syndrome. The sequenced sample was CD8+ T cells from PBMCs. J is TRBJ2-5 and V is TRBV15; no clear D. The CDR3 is CATSRDRDPTGETQYF. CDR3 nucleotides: TGTGCCACCAGCAGAGATCGTGACCCAACGGGAGAGACCCAGTACTTC. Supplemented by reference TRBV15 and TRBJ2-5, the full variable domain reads DAMVIQNPRYQVTQFGKPVTLSCSQTLNHNVMYWYQQKSSQAPKLLFHYYDKDFNNEADTPDNFQSRRPNTSFCFLDIRSPGLGDTAMYLCATSRDRDPTGETQYFGPGTRLLVL.